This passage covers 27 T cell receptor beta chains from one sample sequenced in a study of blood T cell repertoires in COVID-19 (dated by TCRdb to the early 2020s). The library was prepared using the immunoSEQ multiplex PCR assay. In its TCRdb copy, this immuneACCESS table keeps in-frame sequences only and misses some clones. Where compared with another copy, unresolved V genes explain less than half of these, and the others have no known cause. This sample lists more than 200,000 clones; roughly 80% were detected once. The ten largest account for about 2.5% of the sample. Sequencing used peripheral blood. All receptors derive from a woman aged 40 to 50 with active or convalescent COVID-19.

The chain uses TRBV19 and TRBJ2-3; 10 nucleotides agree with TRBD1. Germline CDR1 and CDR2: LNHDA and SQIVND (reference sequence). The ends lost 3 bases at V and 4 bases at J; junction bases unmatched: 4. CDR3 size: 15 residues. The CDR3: CASSMGTGEADTQYF. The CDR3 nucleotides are TGTGCCAGTAGTATGGGGACAGGGGAGGCAGATACGCAGTATTTT. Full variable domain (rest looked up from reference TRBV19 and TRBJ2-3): DGGITQSPKYLFRKEGQNVTLSCEQNLNHDAMYWYRQDPGQGLRLIYYSQIVNDFQKGDIAEGYSVSREKKESFPLTVTSAQKNPTAFYLCASSMGTGEADTQYFGPGTRLTVL.

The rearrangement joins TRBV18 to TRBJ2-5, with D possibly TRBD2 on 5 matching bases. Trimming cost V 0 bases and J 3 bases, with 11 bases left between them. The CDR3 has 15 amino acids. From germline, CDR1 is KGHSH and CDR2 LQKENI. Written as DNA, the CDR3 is TGTGCCAGCTCACCACCGTCACGGGGAGAAGAGACCCAGTACTTC. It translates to CASSPPSRGEETQYF.

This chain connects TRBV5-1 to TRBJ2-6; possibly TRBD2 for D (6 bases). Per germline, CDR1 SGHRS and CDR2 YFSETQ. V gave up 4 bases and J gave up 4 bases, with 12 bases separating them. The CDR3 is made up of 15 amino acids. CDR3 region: CASSHEGLGANVLTF. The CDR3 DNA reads TGCGCCAGCAGCCACGAGGGACTCGGGGCCAACGTCCTGACTTTC.

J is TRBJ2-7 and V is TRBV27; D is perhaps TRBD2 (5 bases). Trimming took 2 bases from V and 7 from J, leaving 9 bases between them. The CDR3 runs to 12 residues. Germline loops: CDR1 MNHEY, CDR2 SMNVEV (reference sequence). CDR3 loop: CASSLRPGEQYF. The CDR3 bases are TGTGCCAGCAGTTTACGACCGGGGGAGCAGTACTTC.

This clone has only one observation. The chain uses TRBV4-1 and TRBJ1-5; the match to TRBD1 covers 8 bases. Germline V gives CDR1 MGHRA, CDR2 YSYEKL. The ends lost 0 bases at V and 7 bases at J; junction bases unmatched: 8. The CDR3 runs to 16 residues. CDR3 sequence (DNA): TGCGCCAGCAGCCAAGATCGGGGCCCAGGGGGCCAGCCCCAGCATTTT. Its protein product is CASSQDRGPGGQPQHF.

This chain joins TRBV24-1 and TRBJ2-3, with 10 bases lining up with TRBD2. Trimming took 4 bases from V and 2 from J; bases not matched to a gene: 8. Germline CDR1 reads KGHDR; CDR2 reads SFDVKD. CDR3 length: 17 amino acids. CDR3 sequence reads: CATSDLTSGSPTDTQYF. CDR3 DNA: TGTGCCACCAGTGACTTGACTAGCGGGTCCCCCACAGATACGCAGTATTTT.

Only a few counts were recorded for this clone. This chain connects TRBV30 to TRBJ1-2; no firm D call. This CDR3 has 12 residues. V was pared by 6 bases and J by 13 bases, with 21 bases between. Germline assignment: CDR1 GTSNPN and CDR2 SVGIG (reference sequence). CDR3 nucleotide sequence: TGTGCCTGCGCGCCCTCCCCAATCCAGGTCACCTTC. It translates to CACAPSPIQVTF.

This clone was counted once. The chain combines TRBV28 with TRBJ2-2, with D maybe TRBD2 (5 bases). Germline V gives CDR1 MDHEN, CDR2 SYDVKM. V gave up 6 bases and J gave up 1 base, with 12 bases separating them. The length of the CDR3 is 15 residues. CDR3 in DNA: TGTGCCAGCAGCCCCCGGGCGGGGAACACCGGGGAGCTGTTTTTT. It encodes CASSPRAGNTGELFF.

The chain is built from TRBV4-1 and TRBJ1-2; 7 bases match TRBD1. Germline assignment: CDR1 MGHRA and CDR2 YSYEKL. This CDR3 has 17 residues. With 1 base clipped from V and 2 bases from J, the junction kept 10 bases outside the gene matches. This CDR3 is CASSQGPEGAINYGYTF. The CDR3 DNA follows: TGCGCCAGCAGCCAAGGGCCTGAGGGGGCGATCAACTATGGCTACACCTTC.

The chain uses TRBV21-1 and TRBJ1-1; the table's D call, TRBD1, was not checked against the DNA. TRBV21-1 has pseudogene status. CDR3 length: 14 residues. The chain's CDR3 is CASSGTGRFTEAFF. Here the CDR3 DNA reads TGTGCCAGCAGTGGGACAGGGCGGTTCACTGAAGCTTTCTTT.

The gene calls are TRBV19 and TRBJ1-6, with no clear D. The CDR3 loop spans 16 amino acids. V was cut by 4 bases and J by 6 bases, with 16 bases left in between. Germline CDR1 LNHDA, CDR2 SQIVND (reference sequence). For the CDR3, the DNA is TGTGCCAGTAGTACGTCCCAAGGACTCCTTAATTCACCCCTCCACTTT. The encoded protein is CASSTSQGLLNSPLHF.

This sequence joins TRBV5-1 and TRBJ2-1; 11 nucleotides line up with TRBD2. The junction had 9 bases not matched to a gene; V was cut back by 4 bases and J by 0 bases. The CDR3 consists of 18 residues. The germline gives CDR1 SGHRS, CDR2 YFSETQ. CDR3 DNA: TGCGCCAGCAGCCCCGGGACTAGCGGATTTGCCTCCTACAATGAGCAGTTCTTC. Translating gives CASSPGTSGFASYNEQFF.

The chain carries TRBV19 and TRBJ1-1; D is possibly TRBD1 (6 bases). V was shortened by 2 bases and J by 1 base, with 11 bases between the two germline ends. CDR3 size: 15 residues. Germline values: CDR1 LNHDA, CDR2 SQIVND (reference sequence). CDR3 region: CASSIITGRNTEAFF. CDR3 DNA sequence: TGTGCCAGTAGTATAATTACAGGGAGGAACACTGAAGCTTTCTTT.

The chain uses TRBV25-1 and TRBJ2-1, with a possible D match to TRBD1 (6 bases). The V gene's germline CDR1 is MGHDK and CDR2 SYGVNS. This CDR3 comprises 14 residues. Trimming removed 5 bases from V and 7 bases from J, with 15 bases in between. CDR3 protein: CASSPGGTENEQFF. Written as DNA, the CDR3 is TGTGCCAGCAGTCCTGGGGGCACCGAAAATGAGCAGTTCTTC. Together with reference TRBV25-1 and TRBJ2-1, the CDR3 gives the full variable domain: EADIYQTPRYLVIGTGKKITLECSQTMGHDKMYWYQQDPGMELHLIHYSYGVNSTEKGDLSSESTVSRIRTEHFPLTLESARPSHTSQYLCASSPGGTENEQFFGPGTRLTVL.

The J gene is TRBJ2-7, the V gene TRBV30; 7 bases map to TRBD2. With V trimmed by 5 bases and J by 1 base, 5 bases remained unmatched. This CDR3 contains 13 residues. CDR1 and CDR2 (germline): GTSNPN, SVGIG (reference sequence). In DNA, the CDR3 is TGTGCCTGGTCCCACGGGAGGTCCTACGAGCAGTACTTC. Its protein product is CAWSHGRSYEQYF.

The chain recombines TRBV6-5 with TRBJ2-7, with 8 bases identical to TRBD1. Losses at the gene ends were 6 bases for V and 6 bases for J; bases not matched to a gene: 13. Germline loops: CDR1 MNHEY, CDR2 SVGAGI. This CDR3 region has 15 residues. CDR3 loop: CASSSTSDRVGEQYF. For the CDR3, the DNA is TGTGCCAGCAGCTCGACCTCGGACAGGGTGGGCGAGCAGTACTTC.

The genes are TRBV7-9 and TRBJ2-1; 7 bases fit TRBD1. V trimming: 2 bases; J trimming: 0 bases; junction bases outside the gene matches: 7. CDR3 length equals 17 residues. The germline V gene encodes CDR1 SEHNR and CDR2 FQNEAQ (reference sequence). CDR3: CASSLYRGDSSYNEQFF. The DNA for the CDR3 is TGTGCCAGCAGCTTATACAGGGGTGACAGCTCCTACAATGAGCAGTTCTTC.

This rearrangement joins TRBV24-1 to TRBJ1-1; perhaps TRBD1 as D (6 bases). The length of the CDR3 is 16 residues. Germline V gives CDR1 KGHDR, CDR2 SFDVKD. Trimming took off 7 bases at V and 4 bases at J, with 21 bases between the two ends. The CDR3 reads CATSRGTSKGVTEAFF. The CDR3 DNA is TGTGCCACCAGCCGAGGGACATCTAAGGGGGTCACTGAAGCTTTCTTT.

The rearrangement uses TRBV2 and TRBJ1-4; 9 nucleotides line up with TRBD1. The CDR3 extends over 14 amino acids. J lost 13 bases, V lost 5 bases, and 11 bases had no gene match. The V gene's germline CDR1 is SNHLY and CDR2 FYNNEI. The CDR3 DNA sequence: TGTGCCAGCAGTCTGCGGACAGGGGAAGGCAGACTGTTTTTT. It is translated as CASSLRTGEGRLFF.

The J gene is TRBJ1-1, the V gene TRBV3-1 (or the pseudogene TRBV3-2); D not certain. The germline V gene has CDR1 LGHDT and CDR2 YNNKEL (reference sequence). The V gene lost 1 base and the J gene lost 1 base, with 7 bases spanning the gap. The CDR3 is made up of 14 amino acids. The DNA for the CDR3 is TGTGCCAGCAGCCAAGTAGGAGGGAACACTGAAGCTTTCTTT. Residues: CASSQVGGNTEAFF.

The CDR3 DNA reads TGTGCCAGCAGATCATTGACAGGGGATATGGGAAAACTGTTTTTT. Translated, it gives CASRSLTGDMGKLFF. The rearrangement joins TRBV27 to TRBJ1-4, with TRBD1 identical over 8 bases. Losses at the gene ends were 6 bases for V and 10 bases for J; bases not matched to a gene: 13. The CDR3 consists of 15 residues. Per the germline V gene, CDR1 is MNHEY and CDR2 is SMNVEV (reference sequence). Full variable domain (remainder filled in from reference TRBV27 and TRBJ1-4): EAQVTQNPRYLITVTGKKLTVTCSQNMNHEYMSWYRQDPGLGLRQIYYSMNVEVTDKGDVPEGYKVSRKEKRNFPLILESPSPNQTSLYFCASRSLTGDMGKLFFGSGTQLSVL.

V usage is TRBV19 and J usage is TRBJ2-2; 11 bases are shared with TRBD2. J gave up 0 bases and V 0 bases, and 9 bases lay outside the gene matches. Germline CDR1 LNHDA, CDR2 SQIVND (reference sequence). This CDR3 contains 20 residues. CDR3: CASSIDPVLAGGPNTGELFF. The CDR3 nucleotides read TGTGCCAGTAGTATAGATCCGGTGCTAGCGGGAGGCCCGAACACCGGGGAGCTGTTTTTT.

In DNA form, the CDR3 reads TGTGCCAGCAGCTCAGGGGTTTTGAACACTGAAGCTTTCTTT. This translates into CASSSGVLNTEAFF. The chain has TRBV5-4 and TRBJ1-1; D possibly corresponds to TRBD1 (6 bases). From germline, CDR1 is SGHNT and CDR2 YYREEE (reference sequence). Trimming removed 3 bases at V and 0 bases at J, with 9 bases between. This CDR3 spans 14 amino acids.

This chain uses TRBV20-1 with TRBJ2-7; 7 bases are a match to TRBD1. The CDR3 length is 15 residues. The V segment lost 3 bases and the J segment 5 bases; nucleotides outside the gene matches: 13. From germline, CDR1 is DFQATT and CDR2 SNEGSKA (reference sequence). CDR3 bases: TGCAGTGCTAGTGATTTCAGGGGGAGAGAGGACGAGCAGTACTTC. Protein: CSASDFRGREDEQYF.

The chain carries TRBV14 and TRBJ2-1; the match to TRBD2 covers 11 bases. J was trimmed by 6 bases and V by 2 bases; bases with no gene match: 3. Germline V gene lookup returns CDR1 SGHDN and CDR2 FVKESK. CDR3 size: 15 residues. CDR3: CASSQTSGSGNEQFF. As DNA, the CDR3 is TGTGCCAGCAGCCAAACTAGCGGGAGTGGCAATGAGCAGTTCTTC.

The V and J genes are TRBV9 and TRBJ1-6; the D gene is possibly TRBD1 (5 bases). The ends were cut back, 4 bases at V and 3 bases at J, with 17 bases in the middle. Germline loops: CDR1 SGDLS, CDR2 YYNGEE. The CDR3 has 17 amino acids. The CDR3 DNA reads TGTGCCAGCAGCCCTCGGGAGGGGAGAGGCTATAATTCACCCCTCCACTTT. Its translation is CASSPREGRGYNSPLHF.

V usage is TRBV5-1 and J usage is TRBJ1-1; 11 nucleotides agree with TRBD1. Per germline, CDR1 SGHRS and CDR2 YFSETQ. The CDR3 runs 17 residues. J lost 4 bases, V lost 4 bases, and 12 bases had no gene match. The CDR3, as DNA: TGCGCCAGCAGCCCGCGGACAGGGGGCTCCGGGGGCACTGAAGCTTTCTTT. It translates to CASSPRTGGSGGTEAFF.